The 24 T cell receptor beta chains listed next were all sequenced from one sample in a study of CD8 T cells in Susac syndrome (dated by TCRdb to the late 2010s). Library preparation was by the immunoSEQ multiplex PCR assay. RNA was extracted using the RNeasy kit, and roughly 0.45 to 1 microgram was reverse transcribed with random hexamers. TCRdb itself trimmed the public reads at Q25 with fastp, ran MiXCR and retained productive beta chains. Rows merge per CDR3 protein into single entries with the most common DNA and genes. The sample table contains around 150,000 distinct CDR3 sequences; only one count was recorded for 95% of them. Of the sample, around 0.2% is held by the ten largest clones. The specimen was CD8+ T cells from PBMCs. Receptors originate from a human donor with Susac syndrome.

The V gene is TRBV28, the J gene TRBJ1-5, with a possible D match to TRBD1 (5 bases). The CDR3 is 14 residues long. V was clipped by 4 bases and J by 3 bases, with 10 bases between them. From germline, CDR1 is MDHEN and CDR2 SYDVKM. The CDR3 is CASSSTGYNQPQHF. The CDR3 DNA is TGTGCCAGCAGTTCTACAGGATACAATCAGCCCCAGCATTTT.

The genes are TRBV2 and TRBJ1-1; 8 bases agree with TRBD1. V shed 6 bases, J shed 0 bases, and the junction held 6 bases outside the gene matches. Germline V gives CDR1 SNHLY, CDR2 FYNNEI. This CDR3 is 15 amino acids long. In nucleotides, the CDR3 is TGTGCCAGCAGGGGAGGACAGGGAATGAACACTGAAGCTTTCTTT. It translates to CASRGGQGMNTEAFF.

The chain recombines TRBV29-1 with TRBJ2-7; D unclear. Germline CDR1 and CDR2: SQVTM and ANQGSEA. The CDR3 length is 13 residues. V was clipped by 1 base and J by 3 bases, with 10 bases between them. CDR3 loop: CSVEADPGYEQYF. For the CDR3, the DNA is TGCAGCGTTGAAGCCGACCCCGGCTACGAGCAGTACTTC.

The CDR3 DNA is TGTGCCAGCAGCTTAGATCAGTGGCCTAGCGGGAGGCCCCACGAGCAGTACTTC. Its translation: CASSLDQWPSGRPHEQYF. V and J are TRBV11-2 and TRBJ2-7; the match to TRBD2 covers 11 bases. This CDR3 has 18 residues. V shed 0 bases and J 5 bases; nucleotides not matched to a gene: 12. Germline CDR1 and CDR2: SGHAT and FQNNGV. Full variable domain (rest looked up from reference TRBV11-2 and TRBJ2-7): EAGVAQSPRYKIIEKRQSVAFWCNPISGHATLYWYQQILGQGPKLLIQFQNNGVVDDSQLPKDRFSAERLKGVDSTLKIQPAKLEDSAVYLCASSLDQWPSGRPHEQYFGPGTRLTVT.

This chain joins TRBV20-1 and TRBJ2-7, with D perhaps TRBD2 (5 bases). This CDR3 contains 12 residues. CDR1 is DFQATT, CDR2 SNEGSKA, per germline (reference sequence). The V end was cut by 0 bases, the J end by 2 bases, with 5 bases between. The CDR3 reads CSARDGAYEQYF. The CDR3 DNA follows: TGCAGTGCTAGAGACGGGGCCTACGAGCAGTACTTC.

The rearrangement links TRBV27 to TRBJ2-3, with TRBD2 matching 9 bases. Germline CDR1 and CDR2: MNHEY and SMNVEV (reference sequence). After removal of 5 bases from V and 4 bases from J, the junction contained 10 bases not matched to a gene. The length of the CDR3 is 16 residues. The CDR3: CASSVIAGEDADTQYF. CDR3 sequence (DNA): TGTGCCAGCAGTGTTATAGCGGGAGAGGACGCAGATACGCAGTATTTT.

The chain carries TRBV15 and TRBJ2-1; 9 bases match TRBD2. This CDR3 is 17 amino acids long. V shed 3 bases and J 0 bases; nucleotides not matched to a gene: 6. Germline V gene lookup returns CDR1 LNHNV and CDR2 YYDKDF (reference sequence). The CDR3 region is CATSRDLSGSSYNEQFF. The CDR3 DNA sequence: TGTGCCACCAGCAGGGACCTTAGCGGGAGCTCCTACAATGAGCAGTTCTTC.

The chain is built from TRBV6-1 and TRBJ2-5; 7 nucleotides match TRBD1. This CDR3 is 11 amino acids long. Germline V gene sequence: CDR1 MNHNS, CDR2 SASEGT. The CDR3 sequence is CMTGLGETQYF. Written as DNA, the CDR3 is TGTATGACAGGGCTGGGGGAGACCCAGTACTTC.

V is TRBV28 and J is TRBJ2-5; TRBD1 matches at 9 bases. The CDR3 is 16 residues long. Germline V gives CDR1 MDHEN, CDR2 SYDVKM. V was clipped by 7 bases and J by 2 bases; unmatched bases: 11. CDR3 residues: CASTEPGTGIQETQYF. DNA for the CDR3: TGTGCCAGCACAGAACCCGGGACAGGGATTCAAGAGACCCAGTACTTC.

V gene TRBV5-1 combines with J gene TRBJ2-7; D is ambiguous. Trimming stripped 0 bases from V and 0 bases from J, with 10 bases between. CDR1 and CDR2 (germline): SGHRS, YFSETQ. The CDR3 is made up of 15 amino acids. CDR3 nucleotides: TGCGCCAGCAGCTTGGACGCCTCCAGCTCCTACGAGCAGTACTTC. It codes for CASSLDASSSYEQYF.

The genes are TRBV5-6 and TRBJ2-7, with unresolved D. Germline V gene sequence: CDR1 SGHDT, CDR2 YYEEEE. Trimming left V 4 bases short and J 2 bases short, with 4 bases between. This CDR3 has 11 amino acids. CDR3 nucleotide sequence: TGTGCCAGCAGCCGCACCTACGAGCAGTACTTC. This sequence encodes CASSRTYEQYF.

In DNA, the CDR3 is TGTGCCAGCAGTCCAGGGGTCGAAGAGACCCAGTACTTC. Translating it yields CASSPGVEETQYF. The gene calls are TRBV28 and TRBJ2-5; tentative D call: TRBD1 (6 bases). CDR1 is MDHEN, CDR2 SYDVKM, per germline. This CDR3 has 13 amino acids. V was cut by 5 bases and J by 3 bases, with 10 bases left in between.

This clonotype was recorded once. The chain carries TRBV5-1 and TRBJ1-1; D is undetermined. Trimming shortened V by 2 bases and J by 4 bases, and 24 bases separated the two germline ends. This CDR3 has 18 amino acids. Germline lookup yields CDR1 SGHRS and CDR2 YFSETQ. CDR3 loop: CASSFFSIRVASFTEAFF. The CDR3 DNA sequence: TGCGCCAGCAGCTTCTTTTCGATTCGAGTCGCTTCGTTCACTGAAGCTTTCTTT.

This sequence joins TRBV27 and TRBJ2-1, with 10 bases matching TRBD2. With V trimmed by 3 bases and J by 5 bases, 4 bases remained unmatched. The CDR3 totals 15 residues. From germline, CDR1 is MNHEY and CDR2 SMNVEV (reference sequence). CDR3 loop: CASSLSSGRHNEQFF. CDR3 in DNA: TGTGCCAGCAGTTTGTCTAGCGGGAGACACAATGAGCAGTTCTTC.

This chain joins TRBV9 and TRBJ2-3; D remains ambiguous. Germline V gene data show CDR1 as SGDLS and CDR2 as YYNGEE. The CDR3 is 15 amino acids. Trimming removed 2 bases from V and 2 bases from J, with 12 bases in between. This CDR3 is CASSVENTNTDTQYF. The CDR3 DNA is TGTGCCAGCAGCGTCGAAAACACTAACACAGATACGCAGTATTTT.

In its sample, this clonotype was seen once. The chain uses TRBV18 and TRBJ2-1; a weak D match, TRBD1 (6 bases). The CDR3 length is 15 residues. The V and J ends lost 6 bases and 5 bases respectively, with 17 bases between them. Germline V lookup: CDR1 KGHSH, CDR2 LQKENI. The CDR3 DNA reads as TGTGCCAGCTCCCCCTTTTACGAGGGGGACAATGAGCAGTTCTTC. Protein sequence: CASSPFYEGDNEQFF.

This clonotype was counted a few times. At one boundary the junction diverges from the germline segment, which might be a read error. The chain links TRBV7-6 to TRBJ2-3; D is unclear. This CDR3 contains 12 residues. Germline assignment: CDR1 SGHVS and CDR2 FNYEAQ. The CDR3, as DNA: TGTGCTAGCAGCACTAGCACAGATACGCAGTATTTT. Amino acid sequence: CASSTSTDTQYF.

The J gene is TRBJ2-7, the V gene TRBV27; 8 bases align to TRBD2. Germline CDR1 is MNHEY and CDR2 is SMNVEV (reference sequence). This CDR3 has 15 amino acids. Trimming took 6 bases from V and 5 from J; bases not matched to a gene: 12. CDR3 amino acids: CASRLGSGIGNEQYF. CDR3 in DNA: TGTGCCAGCAGACTCGGTAGCGGGATCGGAAACGAGCAGTACTTC.

This clonotype was found once. V gene TRBV9 combines with J gene TRBJ1-1; D is unresolved. The CDR3 sequence is 14 residues long. Between the trimmed V and J ends, which lost 4 bases and 6 bases, there was a span of 16 bases. Germline V gene lookup returns CDR1 SGDLS and CDR2 YYNGEE. The CDR3 DNA sequence: TGTGCCAGCAGCCCCCGCGGAGGGAAAGCTGAAGCTTTCTTT. Translated, it gives CASSPRGGKAEAFF. Full variable domain (missing parts from reference TRBV9 and TRBJ1-1): DSGVTQTPKHLITATGQRVTLRCSPRSGDLSVYWYQQSLDQGLQFLIQYYNGEERAKGNILERFSAQQFPDLHSELNLSSLELGDSALYFCASSPRGGKAEAFFGQGTRLTVV.

This clonotype was counted once. This chain joins TRBV3-1 and TRBJ2-7; D uncertain. The CDR3 consists of 14 residues. Germline CDR1 reads LGHDT; CDR2 reads YNNKEL (reference sequence). Trimming pared 1 base from V and 2 bases from J, leaving 9 bases between. The CDR3 DNA reads TGTGCCAGCAGCCAAGGATCCGGCGCCTACGAGCAGTACTTC. Residues: CASSQGSGAYEQYF.

The rearrangement links TRBV15 to TRBJ1-1; D remains unclear. Per the germline V gene, CDR1 is LNHNV and CDR2 is YYDKDF (reference sequence). V was clipped by 3 bases and J by 6 bases, with 8 bases between them. There are 12 residues in the CDR3. CDR3 coding DNA: TGTGCCACCAGCAGCTCTGGCGCTGAAGCTTTCTTT. This gives the protein CATSSSGAEAFF.

J is TRBJ2-3 and V is TRBV29-1, with unresolved D. Trimming shortened V by 3 bases and J by 0 bases, and 4 bases separated the two germline ends. The CDR3 is 12 residues long. The germline CDR1 and CDR2 sequences are SQVTM and ANQGSEA. Written as DNA, the CDR3 is TGCAGCGTTGATTCTAGCACAGATACGCAGTATTTT. It specifies CSVDSSTDTQYF.

The rearrangement links TRBV28 to TRBJ1-2; no clear D. Trimming shortened V by 3 bases and J by 4 bases, and 15 bases separated the two germline ends. The CDR3 contains 15 residues. The V gene's germline CDR1 is MDHEN and CDR2 SYDVKM. The CDR3 sequence: CASSFTSEWSYGYTF. CDR3 in DNA: TGTGCCAGCAGTTTTACAAGCGAGTGGAGCTATGGCTACACCTTC.

The chain has TRBV7-6 and TRBJ2-1; 8 bases line up with TRBD2. V gave up 3 bases and J gave up 6 bases; unmatched junction bases: 4. CDR1 is SGHVS, CDR2 FNYEAQ, per germline. The CDR3 covers 14 residues. The CDR3 region is CASSFPTSANEQFF. CDR3 nucleotides: TGTGCCAGCAGCTTTCCGACTAGCGCCAATGAGCAGTTCTTC.